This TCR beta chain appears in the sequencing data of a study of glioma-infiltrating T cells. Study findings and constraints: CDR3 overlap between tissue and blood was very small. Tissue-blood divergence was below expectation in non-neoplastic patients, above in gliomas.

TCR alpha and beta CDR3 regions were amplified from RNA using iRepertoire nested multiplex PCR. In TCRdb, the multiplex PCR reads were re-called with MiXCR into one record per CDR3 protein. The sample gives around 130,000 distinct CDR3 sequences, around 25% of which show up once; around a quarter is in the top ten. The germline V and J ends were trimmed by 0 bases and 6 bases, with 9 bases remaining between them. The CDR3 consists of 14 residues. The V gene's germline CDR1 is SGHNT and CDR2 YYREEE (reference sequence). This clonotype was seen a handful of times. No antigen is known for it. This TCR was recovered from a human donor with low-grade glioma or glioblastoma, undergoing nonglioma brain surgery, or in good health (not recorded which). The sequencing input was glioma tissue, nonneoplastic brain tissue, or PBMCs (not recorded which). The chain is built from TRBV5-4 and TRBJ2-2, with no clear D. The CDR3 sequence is CASSLDTVAGELFF. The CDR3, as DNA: TGTGCCAGCAGCTTGGACACAGTCGCCGGGGAGCTGTTTTTT.